These 8 T cell receptor beta chains share one sample of origin, sequenced in a study of vaccination effects on CD4 cells after COVID-19. Measured with immunoSEQ multiplex PCR; TCRdb has only the in-frame clones, and not every one. The sample comprises about 8,900 clones, approximately 74% of which are singletons, and roughly an eighth rests with the top ten. ViraFEST assay sequencing came after antigen-specific CD4+ T cells were expanded with viral peptide pools. Culturing for around ten days preceded CD4+ T cell isolation. Antigens of these TCRs are unknown. The sample here was CD4+ T cells from PBMCs cultured with HCoV-229E spike peptides, taken before COVID-19 vaccination. The receptor set was obtained from a human donor who received a COVID-19 vaccine.

The gene calls are TRBV5-1 and TRBJ1-2; D is unclear. CDR1 is SGHRS, CDR2 YFSETQ, per germline. The CDR3 sequence is 17 residues long. Trimming removed 0 bases at V and 5 bases at J, with 20 bases between. The CDR3 coding sequence is TGCGCCAGCAGCTTGGAGGGCCGACTTGGGCACGAGTATGGCTACACCTTC. Residues: CASSLEGRLGHEYGYTF.

The gene calls are TRBV6-5 and TRBJ2-7, with 12 bases aligning to TRBD2. This CDR3 region has 14 residues. Germline V gives CDR1 MNHEY, CDR2 SVGAGI. Germline trimming cut 6 bases from V and 4 bases from J; bases unmatched to any gene: 4. CDR3 region: CASSWTSGEYEQYF. CDR3 coding DNA: TGTGCCAGCAGCTGGACTAGCGGGGAATACGAGCAGTACTTC.

The V and J genes are TRBV10-3 and TRBJ1-4, with TRBD1 matching 8 bases. V lost 3 bases to trimming and J lost 7 bases; unmatched junction nucleotides: 16. The CDR3 spans 18 residues. CDR1 is ENHRY, CDR2 SYGVKD, per germline. This CDR3 reads CAISDTPTTGTGSEKLFF. CDR3 nucleotides: TGTGCCATCAGTGATACCCCTACTACCGGGACAGGAAGTGAAAAACTGTTTTTT.

The J gene is TRBJ2-1, the V gene TRBV27; D gene uncertain. This CDR3 region has 17 residues. CDR1 and CDR2 (germline): MNHEY, SMNVEV (reference sequence). V gave up 7 bases and J gave up 0 bases, with 19 bases separating them. Written as DNA, the CDR3 is TGTGCCAGCACCTGGACGGGTTCTAAAATCTCCTACAATGAGCAGTTCTTC. As protein: CASTWTGSKISYNEQFF.

The CDR3 DNA reads TGCAGTGCTAGTGCCCTACTAGCGGGTAACCAAGAGACCCAGTACTTC. Translating it yields CSASALLAGNQETQYF. The chain has TRBV20-1 and TRBJ2-5, with 9 bases fitting TRBD2. The junction had 8 bases not matched to a gene; V was cut back by 3 bases and J by 0 bases. The CDR3 contains 16 residues. The germline gives CDR1 DFQATT, CDR2 SNEGSKA (reference sequence).

This clone has more than one count but fewer than ten. The V call is TRBV18, the J call TRBJ2-6; the match to TRBD1 covers 7 bases. V lost 2 bases, J lost 3 bases, and 7 bases stayed unmatched. CDR3 size: 17 residues. Looked up from germline, CDR1 is KGHSH and CDR2 is LQKENI. CDR3 in amino acids: CASSPRRQGGGANVLTF. In nucleotides, the CDR3 is TGTGCCAGCTCACCAAGAAGACAGGGTGGTGGGGCCAACGTCCTGACTTTC.

The V call is TRBV25-1, the J call TRBJ1-1, with 7 bases matching TRBD1. The germline V gene encodes CDR1 MGHDK and CDR2 SYGVNS. With 5 bases clipped from V and 5 bases from J, the junction kept 5 bases outside the gene matches. This CDR3 spans 13 amino acids. The CDR3 coding sequence is TGTGCCAGCAGTCAATTACAGGGGACTGAAGCTTTCTTT. Amino acids: CASSQLQGTEAFF.

J is TRBJ1-2 and V is TRBV5-4, with D unresolved. Trimming left V 0 bases short and J 4 bases short, with 4 bases between. The CDR3 extends over 12 amino acids. Germline lookup yields CDR1 SGHNT and CDR2 YYREEE (reference sequence). The CDR3 DNA sequence: TGTGCCAGCAGCTTGGACAGCTATGGCTACACCTTC. Translation: CASSLDSYGYTF.